The present T cell receptor (beta chain) was sequenced within a study of control samples from healthy donors and cancer patients. The V gene end was trimmed by 5 bases and the J gene end by 5 bases; junction bases not matched to a gene: 2. The germline CDR1 and CDR2 sequences are SSHAT and FNYEAQ (reference sequence). The CDR3 contains 15 residues. The method was immunoSEQ multiplex PCR; TCRdb's version includes in-frame clones alone and lacks a portion of them. Among some 160,000 clones listed, roughly 92% were seen once. The genes are TRBV7-7 and TRBJ2-2, with 13 bases lining up with TRBD2. The sample comprised blood. The sequence came from a woman between 25 and 40 years old in good health. The CDR3 protein is CASSPGLAGTGELFF. CDR3 DNA sequence: TGTGCCAGCAGCCCGGGACTAGCGGGAACCGGGGAGCTGTTTTTT.